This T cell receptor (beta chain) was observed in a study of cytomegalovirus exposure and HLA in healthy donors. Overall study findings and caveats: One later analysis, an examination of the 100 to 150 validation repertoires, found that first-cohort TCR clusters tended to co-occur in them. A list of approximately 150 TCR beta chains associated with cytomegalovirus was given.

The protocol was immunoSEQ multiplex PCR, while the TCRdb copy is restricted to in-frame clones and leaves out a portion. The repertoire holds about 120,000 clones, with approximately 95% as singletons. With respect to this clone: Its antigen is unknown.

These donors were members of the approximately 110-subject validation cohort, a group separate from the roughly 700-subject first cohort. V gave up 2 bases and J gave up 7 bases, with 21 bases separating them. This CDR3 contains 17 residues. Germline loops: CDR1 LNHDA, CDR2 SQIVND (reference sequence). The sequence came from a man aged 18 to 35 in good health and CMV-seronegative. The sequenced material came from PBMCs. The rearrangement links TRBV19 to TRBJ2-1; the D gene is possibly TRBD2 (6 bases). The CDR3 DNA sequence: TGTGCCAGTAGTATATCCCGCCTGGGGGTTGGGAGGAATGAGCAGTTCTTC. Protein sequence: CASSISRLGVGRNEQFF.